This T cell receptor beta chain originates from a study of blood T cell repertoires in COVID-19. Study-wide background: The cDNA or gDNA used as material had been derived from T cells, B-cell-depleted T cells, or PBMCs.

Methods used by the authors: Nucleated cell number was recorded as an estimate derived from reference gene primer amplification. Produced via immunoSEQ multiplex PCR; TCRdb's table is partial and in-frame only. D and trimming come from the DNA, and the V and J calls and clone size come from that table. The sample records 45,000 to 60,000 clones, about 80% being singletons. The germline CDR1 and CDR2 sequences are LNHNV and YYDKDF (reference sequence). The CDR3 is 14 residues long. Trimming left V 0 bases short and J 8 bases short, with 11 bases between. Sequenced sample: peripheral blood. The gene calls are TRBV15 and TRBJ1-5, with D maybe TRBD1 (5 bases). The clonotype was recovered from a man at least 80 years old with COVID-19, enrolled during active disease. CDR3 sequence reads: CATSRDRDLEPQHF. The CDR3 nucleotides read TGTGCCACCAGCAGAGACAGGGATTTGGAGCCCCAGCATTTT.